The 15 T cell receptor beta chains below were found in one sample sequenced in a study of T cell repertoires in cytomegalovirus infection (dated by TCRdb to between 2017 and 2020). These receptors have no known antigen. In the paper's terms, the treatment or condition label means: in vitro stimulation with specific CMV peptide epitopes to enrich CMV-specific T cells. Sequencing relied on an Illumina HiSeq 1500. The public reads were run again by TCRdb, first through fastp at Q25 and then through MiXCR, and only productive beta chains were kept. Here each entry gathers all rows of one CDR3 protein and keeps the most common genes and DNA. The sample data list approximately 770,000 distinct CDR3 sequences, and about 27% of these were observed just once. The top ten constitute about an eighth of the sample. Material: cultured CD8+ T cells from PBMCs, obtained from culture after CMV antigen stimulation. Receptors were obtained from a human donor in good health (CMV status not recorded). Some clones in this sample may be carry-over from other donors' samples.

The gene calls are TRBV27 and TRBJ2-4, with 12 bases identical to TRBD1. Trimming at V came to 6 bases and at J to 1 base, leaving 13 bases not matched to a gene. Germline assignment: CDR1 MNHEY and CDR2 SMNVEV (reference sequence). The CDR3 totals 19 residues. The CDR3 sequence is CASRAGTGGSRVAKNIQYF. The CDR3, as DNA: TGTGCCAGCAGAGCCGGGACAGGGGGCAGTAGGGTGGCCAAAAACATTCAGTACTTC.

The chain joins TRBV7-9 to TRBJ2-7, with D hard to call. Trimming removed 5 bases from V and 4 bases from J, with 12 bases in between. CDR1 and CDR2 (germline): SEHNR, FQNEAQ (reference sequence). The CDR3 consists of 13 residues. The CDR3 loop reads CASSQGSTYEQYF. The DNA of the CDR3 is TGTGCCAGCAGCCAAGGGTCAACTTACGAGCAGTACTTC. Complete variable domain (other parts from reference TRBV7-9 and TRBJ2-7): DTGVSQNPRHKITKRGQNVTFRCDPISEHNRLYWYRQTLGQGPEFLTYFQNEAQLEKSRLLSDRFSAERPKGSFSTLEIQRTEQGDSAMYLCASSQGSTYEQYFGPGTRLTVT.

The chain carries TRBV6-2 or TRBV6-3 and TRBJ2-1; the D call may be TRBD1 or TRBD2 (5 bases each). Trimming took off 2 bases at V and 7 bases at J, with 18 bases between the two ends. CDR1 MNHEY and CDR2 SVGEGT come from the germline V gene. The CDR3 length is 16 residues. The CDR3 DNA sequence: TGTGCCAGCAGTTACCATCCGGGAAGGGGTCGGAATGAGCAGTTCTTC. This translates into CASSYHPGRGRNEQFF.

This clonotype was counted at least ten times. This chain connects TRBV6-1 to TRBJ2-3; 10 nucleotides align to TRBD2. The CDR3 length is 15 residues. CDR1 MNHNS and CDR2 SASEGT come from the germline V gene. V dropped 8 bases and J dropped 6; count of bases not matched to a gene: 11. CDR3 sequence (DNA): TGTGCCAGCTTGGCTAGCGGGGGTTCATCGGATACGCAGTATTTT. Translated: CASLASGGSSDTQYF.

This chain uses TRBV2 with TRBJ1-5, with 7 bases that match TRBD1. V trimming: 7 bases; J trimming: 5 bases; junction bases outside the gene matches: 5. From germline, CDR1 is SNHLY and CDR2 FYNNEI. This CDR3 has 13 residues. CDR3 residues: CASKDRSDQPQHF. Written as DNA, the CDR3 is TGTGCCAGCAAGGACAGGAGCGATCAGCCCCAGCATTTT.

This clonotype was seen more than once but under ten times. The rearrangement joins TRBV6-5 to TRBJ1-5; tentatively, D is TRBD1 (6 bases). This CDR3 has 15 amino acids. V lost 6 bases to trimming and J lost 0 bases, with 12 bases between them. The germline V gene has CDR1 MNHEY and CDR2 SVGAGI. The CDR3 loop is CASRNREISNQPQHF. The CDR3 DNA sequence: TGTGCCAGCAGAAACAGGGAAATTAGCAATCAGCCCCAGCATTTT.

This clonotype occurred a few times. The rearrangement joins TRBV12-3 or TRBV12-4 to TRBJ2-3, with D perhaps TRBD1 or TRBD2 (5 bases each). Trimming removed 6 bases at V and 4 bases at J, with 20 bases between. This CDR3 contains 16 residues. DNA for the CDR3: TGTGCCAGCAGCTCTAACCGGGACCGCGTGGCAGATACGCAGTATTTT. Protein: CASSSNRDRVADTQYF.

V and J are TRBV14 and TRBJ1-1; 7 nucleotides align to TRBD1. This CDR3 is 19 amino acids long. In germline, CDR1 is SGHDN, CDR2 FVKESK. Trimming at V came to 1 base and at J to 0 bases, leaving 14 bases not matched to a gene. CDR3: CASSQGRRQGGFVNTEAFF. In nucleotides, the CDR3 is TGTGCCAGCAGCCAAGGGAGACGACAGGGAGGTTTCGTGAACACTGAAGCTTTCTTT.

The chain recombines TRBV3-1 with TRBJ2-4; D possibly corresponds to TRBD2 (5 bases). This CDR3 region has 18 residues. CDR1 and CDR2 from the germline V gene are LGHDT and YNNKEL (reference sequence). Trimming took 1 base from V and 2 from J, leaving 18 bases between them. The CDR3 region is CASSQGLRPIGTKNIQYF. CDR3 nucleotide sequence: TGTGCCAGCAGCCAAGGGCTGCGCCCGATCGGGACCAAAAACATTCAGTACTTC.

The chain carries TRBV4-3 and TRBJ1-5; weak D call: TRBD1 (5 bases). The CDR3 spans 15 residues. CDR1 and CDR2 from the germline V gene are LGHNA and YSLEER. V was clipped by 3 bases and J by 2 bases, with 11 bases between them. This CDR3 reads CASSQGRDGNQPQHF. The CDR3 bases are TGCGCCAGCAGCCAGGGGCGGGACGGCAATCAGCCCCAGCATTTT.

CDR3 loop: CASNEGSYEQYF. Written as DNA, the CDR3 is TGTGCCAGCAATGAGGGTTCCTACGAGCAGTACTTC. The V and J genes are TRBV6-1 and TRBJ2-7, with D possibly TRBD2 on 5 matching bases. The CDR3 contains 12 residues. The germline V and J ends were trimmed by 7 bases and 1 base, with 8 bases remaining between them. The germline CDR1 and CDR2 sequences are MNHNS and SASEGT.

This clonotype was detected only a few times. The chain uses TRBV4-1 and TRBJ1-4; D is uncertain. Trimming removed 2 bases at V and 0 bases at J, with 13 bases between. Germline V gene data show CDR1 as MGHRA and CDR2 as YSYEKL. This CDR3 comprises 17 residues. The CDR3 spells CASSQNGLDATNEKLFF. CDR3 in DNA: TGCGCCAGCAGCCAAAACGGACTGGATGCAACTAATGAAAAACTGTTTTTT.

With regard to this clonotype: A much bigger clone sits one base away, suggesting this may be a read error. This chain joins TRBV6-6 and TRBJ2-1; D gene ambiguous. CDR3 length: 11 amino acids. Germline CDR1 and CDR2: MNHNY and SVGAGI (reference sequence). The V end was cut by 3 bases, the J end by 8 bases, with 5 bases between. The CDR3 sequence: CASSYGHEQFF. CDR3 bases: TGTGCCAGCAGTTATGGCCATGAGCAGTTCTTC.

The chain links TRBV2 to TRBJ2-1; TRBD1 matches 7 bases. Germline-derived CDR1 and CDR2 are SNHLY and FYNNEI. This CDR3 region has 14 residues. V trimming: 7 bases; J trimming: 4 bases; junction bases outside the gene matches: 7. The CDR3 DNA is TGTGCCAGCACTCCGGACAGGCATTACAATGAGCAGTTCTTC. It codes for CASTPDRHYNEQFF.

CDR3 nucleotides: TGTGCCAGCAGCGCCCGACAGGGGACCAACACTGAAGCTTTCTTT. Encoded protein: CASSARQGTNTEAFF. V and J are TRBV13 and TRBJ1-1; the match to TRBD1 covers 8 bases. The CDR3 loop spans 15 amino acids. The V gene's germline CDR1 is PRHDT and CDR2 FYEKMQ (reference sequence). The V and J ends lost 5 bases and 2 bases, in that order; junction bases with no gene match: 7.